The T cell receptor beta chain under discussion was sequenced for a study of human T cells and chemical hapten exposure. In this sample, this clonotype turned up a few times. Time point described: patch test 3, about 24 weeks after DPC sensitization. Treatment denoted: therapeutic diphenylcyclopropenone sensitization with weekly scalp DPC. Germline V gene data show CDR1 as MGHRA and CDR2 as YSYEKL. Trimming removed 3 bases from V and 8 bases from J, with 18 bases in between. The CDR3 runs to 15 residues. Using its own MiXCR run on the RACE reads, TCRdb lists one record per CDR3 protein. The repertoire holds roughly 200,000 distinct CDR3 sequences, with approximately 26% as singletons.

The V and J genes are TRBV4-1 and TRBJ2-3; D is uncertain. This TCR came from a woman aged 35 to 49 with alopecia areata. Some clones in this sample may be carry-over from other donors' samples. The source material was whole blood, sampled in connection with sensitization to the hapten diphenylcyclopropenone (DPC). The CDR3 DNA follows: TGCGCCAGCAGCCAGCTCATGATTTTAGGGTCTACGCAGTATTTT. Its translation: CASSQLMILGSTQYF.